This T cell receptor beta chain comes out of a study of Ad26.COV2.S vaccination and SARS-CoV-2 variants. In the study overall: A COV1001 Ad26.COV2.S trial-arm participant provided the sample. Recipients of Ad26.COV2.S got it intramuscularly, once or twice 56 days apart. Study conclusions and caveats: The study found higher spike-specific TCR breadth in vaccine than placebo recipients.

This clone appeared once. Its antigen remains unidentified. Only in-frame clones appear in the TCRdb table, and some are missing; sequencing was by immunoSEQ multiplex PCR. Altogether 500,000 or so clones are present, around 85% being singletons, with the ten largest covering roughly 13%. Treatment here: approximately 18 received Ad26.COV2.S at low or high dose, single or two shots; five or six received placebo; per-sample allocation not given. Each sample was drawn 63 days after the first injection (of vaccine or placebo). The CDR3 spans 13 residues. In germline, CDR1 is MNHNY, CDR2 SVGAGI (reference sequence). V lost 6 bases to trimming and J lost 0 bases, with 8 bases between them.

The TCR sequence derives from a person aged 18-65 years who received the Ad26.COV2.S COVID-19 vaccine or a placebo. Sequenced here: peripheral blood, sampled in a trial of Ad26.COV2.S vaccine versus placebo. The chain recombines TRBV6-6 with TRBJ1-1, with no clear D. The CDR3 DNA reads TGTGCCAGCAGCCTGACAATGAACACTGAAGCTTTCTTT. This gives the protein CASSLTMNTEAFF.